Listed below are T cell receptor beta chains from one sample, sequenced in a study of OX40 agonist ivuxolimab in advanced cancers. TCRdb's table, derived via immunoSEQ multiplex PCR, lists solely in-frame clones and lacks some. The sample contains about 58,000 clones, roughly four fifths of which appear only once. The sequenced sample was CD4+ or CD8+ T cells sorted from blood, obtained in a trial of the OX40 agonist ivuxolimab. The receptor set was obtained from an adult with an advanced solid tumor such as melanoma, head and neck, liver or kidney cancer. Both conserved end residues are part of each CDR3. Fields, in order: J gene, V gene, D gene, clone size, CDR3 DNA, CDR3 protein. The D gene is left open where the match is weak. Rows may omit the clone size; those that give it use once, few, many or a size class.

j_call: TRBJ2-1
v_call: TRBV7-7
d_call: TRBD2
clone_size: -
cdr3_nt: TGTGCCAGCAGCCCCGGTGGTAGCGGGGCCAATGAGCAGTTCTTC
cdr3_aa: CASSPGGSGANEQFF

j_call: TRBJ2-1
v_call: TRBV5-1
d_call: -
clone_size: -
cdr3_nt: TGCGCCAGCAGCTTGGACCGGTCCGGCCCCAGCTCCTACAATGAGCAGTTCTTC
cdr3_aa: CASSLDRSGPSSYNEQFF

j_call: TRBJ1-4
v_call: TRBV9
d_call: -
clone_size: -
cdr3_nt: TGTGCCAGCAGCGCGACACCTACAACTAATGAAAAACTGTTTTTT
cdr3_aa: CASSATPTTNEKLFF

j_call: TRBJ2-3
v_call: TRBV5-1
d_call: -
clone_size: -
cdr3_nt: TGCGCCAGCAGCTTTCAGGAGACGGCTAGCACAGATACGCAGTATTTT
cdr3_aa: CASSFQETASTDTQYF

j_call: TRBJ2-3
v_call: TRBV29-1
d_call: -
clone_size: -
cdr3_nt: TGCAGCGCAAATGGGGCAGATACGCAGTATTTT
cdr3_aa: CSANGADTQYF

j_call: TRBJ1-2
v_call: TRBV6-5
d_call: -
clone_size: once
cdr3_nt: TGTGCCAGCAGTCCGAAACAGGGAGGAGGGTATGGCTACACCTTC
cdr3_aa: CASSPKQGGGYGYTF

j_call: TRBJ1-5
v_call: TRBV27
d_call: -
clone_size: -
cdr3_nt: TGTGCCAGCAGTTCAACAGGGTATCAGCCCCAGCATTTT
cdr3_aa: CASSSTGYQPQHF

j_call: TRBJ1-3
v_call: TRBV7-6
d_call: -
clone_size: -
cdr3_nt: TGTGCCAGCAGCTCATCGGTGGGGAACACCATATATTTT
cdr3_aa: CASSSSVGNTIYF

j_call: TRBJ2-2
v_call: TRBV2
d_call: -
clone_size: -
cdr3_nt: TGTGCCAGCAGTGAGGCAGGGGCGGCCGGGGAGCTGTTTTTT
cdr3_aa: CASSEAGAAGELFF

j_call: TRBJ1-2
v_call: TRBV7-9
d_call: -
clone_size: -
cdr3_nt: TGTGCCAGCAGCTTAGAACAGGGTTATGGCTACACCTTC
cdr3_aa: CASSLEQGYGYTF